These 17 T cell receptor beta chains originate from one sample sequenced in a study of shared clonotypes between healthy human individuals. Using immunoSEQ multiplex PCR, the repertoire was profiled, and TCRdb retains in-frame clones only, with some absent. The sample lists some 2.1 million clones, 90% to 95% seen once, with roughly 0.13% in the top ten. Sequenced material: naive CD4+ T cells sorted from blood. Subset meaning: CD45RA+ positively selected. These receptors were obtained from a man between 18 and 35 years old in good health.

The chain carries TRBV10-1 and TRBJ1-1, with 8 bases matching TRBD1. The CDR3 runs to 16 residues. CDR1 WNHNN and CDR2 SYGVQD come from the germline V gene (reference sequence). With 3 bases clipped from V and 3 bases from J, the junction kept 9 bases outside the gene matches. Here the CDR3 DNA reads TGCGCCAGCAGTGATAGGCAGGGGGCATCGTACACTGAAGCTTTCTTT. Protein: CASSDRQGASYTEAFF.

Concerning this clone itself: Other DNA sequences in this sample translate to the same CDR3. V usage is TRBV5-1 and J usage is TRBJ1-5, with D possibly matching TRBD1 (5 bases). Trimming pared 0 bases from V and 0 bases from J, leaving 10 bases between. The germline V gene has CDR1 SGHRS and CDR2 YFSETQ. CDR3 length equals 16 residues. The CDR3 nucleotides are TGCGCCAGCAGCTTGGAAGGGACCGATAGCAATCAGCCCCAGCATTTT. This gives the protein CASSLEGTDSNQPQHF. The variable domain in full, completed from reference TRBV5-1 and TRBJ1-5, reads KAGVTQTPRYLIKTRGQQVTLSCSPISGHRSVSWYQQTPGQGLQFLFEYFSETQRNKGNFPGRFSGRQFSNSRSEMNVSTLELGDSALYLCASSLEGTDSNQPQHFGDGTRLSIL.

The chain joins TRBV2 to TRBJ1-1; D is possibly TRBD1 (5 bases). Trimming pared 3 bases from V and 4 bases from J, leaving 15 bases between. This CDR3 region has 15 residues. CDR1 and CDR2 (germline): SNHLY, FYNNEI. For the CDR3, the DNA is TGTGCCAGCAGTGATTTCGGGGAAAGGGGCACTGAAGCTTTCTTT. This codes for CASSDFGERGTEAFF.

This clone was found a few times. J is TRBJ2-7 and V is TRBV4-1; a possible D gene is TRBD1 (7 bases). The CDR3 length is 15 residues. The V end was cut by 4 bases, the J end by 2 bases, with 15 bases between. Germline V gives CDR1 MGHRA, CDR2 YSYEKL. The CDR3 loop reads CASSLIDREAYEQYF. CDR3 nucleotide sequence: TGCGCCAGCAGCCTCATAGACAGGGAGGCCTACGAGCAGTACTTC.

The V gene is TRBV2, the J gene TRBJ2-7, with TRBD1 as a possible D gene (6 bases). Germline assignment: CDR1 SNHLY and CDR2 FYNNEI. Trimming removed 6 bases at V and 4 bases at J, with 10 bases between. The length of the CDR3 is 12 residues. CDR3 DNA sequence: TGTGCCAGCAGACTACAGGGATACGAGCAGTACTTC. This codes for CASRLQGYEQYF. The whole variable domain, remainder taken from reference TRBV2 and TRBJ2-7, is EPEVTQTPSHQVTQMGQEVILRCVPISNHLYFYWYRQILGQKVEFLVSFYNNEISEKSEIFDDQFSVERPDGSNFTLKIRSTKLEDSAMYFCASRLQGYEQYFGPGTRLTVT.

Note on this clone: A read error may explain this, as a much larger clone is one base away. Other DNA sequences in this specimen translate into the identical CDR3. The V gene is TRBV11-2, the J gene TRBJ2-7, with D possibly TRBD2 on 5 matching bases. This CDR3 spans 17 amino acids. Germline-derived CDR1 and CDR2 are SGHAT and FQNNGV. The CDR3: CASSFAALSGISYEQYF. CDR3 sequence (DNA): TGTGCCAGCAGTTTTGCCGCTTTATCGGGGATCTCCTATGAGCAGTACTTC.

This clone was counted once. The V gene is TRBV7-8, the J gene TRBJ2-7, with D possibly matching TRBD2 (5 bases). Looked up from germline, CDR1 is SGHVS and CDR2 is FQNEAQ. The CDR3 is 13 residues long. Trimming cost V 5 bases and J 3 bases, with 11 bases left between them. CDR3 protein: CASSPRTHYEQYF. Written as DNA, the CDR3 is TGTGCCAGCAGCCCCCGGACTCACTACGAGCAGTACTTC.

This chain uses TRBV5-1 with TRBJ1-4; the match to TRBD1 covers 8 bases. Germline CDR1 reads SGHRS; CDR2 reads YFSETQ. Losses at the gene ends were 4 bases for V and 8 bases for J; bases not matched to a gene: 7. This CDR3 is built from 14 residues. The CDR3 here is CASSQGTGEEKLFF. The CDR3 bases are TGCGCCAGCAGCCAGGGGACAGGCGAAGAAAAACTGTTTTTT.

In regard to this clone: A much larger clone lies a single base off, so this may be a read error. Other DNA sequences in this specimen translate into the identical CDR3. The V gene is TRBV29-1, the J gene TRBJ1-2; D call uncertain. Germline V CDR1 and CDR2: SQVTM, ANQGSEA. The CDR3 extends over 11 amino acids. Here the CDR3 DNA reads TGCAGCGTTGGCGGCTACTATGGCTACACTTTC. Translation gives CSVGGYYGYTF. Supplemented by reference TRBV29-1 and TRBJ1-2, the full variable domain reads SAVISQKPSRDICQRGTSLTIQCQVDSQVTMMFWYRQQPGQSLTLIATANQGSEATYESGFVIDKFPISRPNLTFSTLTVSNMSPEDSSIYLCSVGGYYGYTFGSGTRLTVV.

With regard to this clone: The sample holds other DNA sequences that translate to the same CDR3. The chain recombines TRBV18 with TRBJ2-7; D gene ambiguous. The CDR3 sequence is 13 residues long. With 3 bases removed from V and 3 bases from J, the gap between germline ends came to 9 bases. Germline CDR1 KGHSH, CDR2 LQKENI. In DNA, the CDR3 is TGTGCCAGCTCACCCGGAGCTCGCTACGAGCAGTACTTC. It is translated as CASSPGARYEQYF.

The chain uses TRBV7-9 and TRBJ2-3; D not certain. The CDR3 runs to 15 residues. Between the trimmed V and J ends, which lost 1 base and 3 bases, there was a span of 11 bases. CDR1 SEHNR and CDR2 FQNEAQ come from the germline V gene (reference sequence). The CDR3 DNA is TGTGCCAGCAGCTTAGTCGTGTCAGTTACAGATACGCAGTATTTT. As protein: CASSLVVSVTDTQYF.

This chain joins TRBV5-6 and TRBJ1-4; D gene ambiguous. The CDR3 is 16 amino acids. The ends were cut back, 6 bases at V and 8 bases at J, with 23 bases in the middle. Germline CDR1 reads SGHDT; CDR2 reads YYEEEE. The CDR3 sequence: CASTLQSSPPTEKLFF. The CDR3 DNA is TGTGCCAGCACCCTCCAATCATCCCCTCCCACCGAAAAACTGTTTTTT.

The chain carries TRBV11-3 and TRBJ2-1; 8 positions match TRBD2. The CDR3 extends over 15 amino acids. CDR1 is SGHNT and CDR2 is YENEEA in the germline V gene. The V and J ends lost 1 base and 9 bases, in that order; junction bases with no gene match: 8. CDR3 coding DNA: TGTGCCAGCAGCTTAGGCTTCCGGGGGGGTAGTGAGCAGTTCTTC. Its protein is CASSLGFRGGSEQFF.

Worth noting for this clone: Its ends do not fully match the called genes, so a read error is possible. The V call is TRBV7-9, the J call TRBJ2-1; 10 bases are shared with TRBD2. CDR3 size: 14 residues. Per the germline V gene, CDR1 is SEHNR and CDR2 is FQNEAQ (reference sequence). CDR3 protein: CASSLGLAGDFSLF. The CDR3 region has the DNA TGTGCCAGCAGCTTGGGCCTAGCGGGGGACTTTTCCCTCTTC.

This chain joins TRBV7-2 and TRBJ2-2; 8 bases align to TRBD1. This CDR3 spans 15 amino acids. Unmatched junction bases numbered 5, after V lost 4 bases and J lost 4 bases. Germline V lookup: CDR1 SGHTA, CDR2 FQGNSA. The CDR3 region is CASSSTGGSTGELFF. The CDR3 DNA follows: TGTGCCAGCAGCTCAACAGGGGGGAGCACCGGGGAGCTGTTTTTT.

The chain uses TRBV19 and TRBJ2-5; 8 nucleotides line up with TRBD2. The CDR3 length is 16 residues. Unmatched junction bases numbered 10, after V lost 0 bases and J lost 7 bases. CDR1 and CDR2 (germline): LNHDA, SQIVND (reference sequence). The CDR3 nucleotides are TGTGCCAGTAGTATAGATGGGACGAGCGGGAGAGGGACCCAGTACTTC. It specifies CASSIDGTSGRGTQYF.

The rearrangement joins TRBV6-5 to TRBJ2-1, with 8 bases identical to TRBD1. After removal of 2 bases from V and 9 bases from J, the junction contained 9 bases not matched to a gene. The CDR3 extends over 15 amino acids. Germline V gene sequence: CDR1 MNHEY, CDR2 SVGAGI. CDR3: CASSYRSGGQGEQFF. The CDR3 region has the DNA TGTGCCAGCAGTTACCGGTCAGGGGGCCAGGGTGAGCAGTTCTTC.